The table lists the clone carrying this T cell receptor beta chain with many counts. This CDR3 is 18 amino acids long. V was pared by 1 base and J by 0 bases, with 3 bases of the junction left unmatched. CDR1 and CDR2 (germline): SEHNR, FQNEAQ (reference sequence). This record comes from a study of neurological immune-mediated disorders. Each CDR3 protein gets one entry after TCRdb re-called the 5' RACE reads with MiXCR. The repertoire holds around 70,000 distinct CDR3 sequences, about 5% seen once, with roughly 2% in the top ten. The source of this sequence is a woman aged 70 to 79 with multiple sclerosis. The chain couples TRBV7-9 to TRBJ2-6; 10 bases map to TRBD1. Sequencing was performed on PBMCs. The CDR3 DNA follows: TGTGCCAGCAGCTTAGTCGGGACAGGGGCCTCTGGGGCCAACGTCCTGACTTTC. Translated, it gives CASSLVGTGASGANVLTF.